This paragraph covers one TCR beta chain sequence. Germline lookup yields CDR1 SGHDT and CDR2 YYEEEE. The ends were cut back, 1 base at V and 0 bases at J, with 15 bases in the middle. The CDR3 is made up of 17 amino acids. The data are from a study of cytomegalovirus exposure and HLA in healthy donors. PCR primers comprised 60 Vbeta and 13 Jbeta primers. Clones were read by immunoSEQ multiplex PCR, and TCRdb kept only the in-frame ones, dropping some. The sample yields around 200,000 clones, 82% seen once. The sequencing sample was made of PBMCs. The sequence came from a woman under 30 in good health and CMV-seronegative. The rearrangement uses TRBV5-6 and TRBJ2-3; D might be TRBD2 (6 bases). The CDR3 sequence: CASSLTDIAVSTDTQYF. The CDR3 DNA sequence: TGTGCCAGCAGCTTGACCGATATAGCGGTGAGCACAGATACGCAGTATTTT.